The next 9 T cell receptor beta chains were all read from a single sample in a study of T cells in localized non-small cell lung cancer. Data came from immunoSEQ multiplex PCR; TCRdb stores just in-frame clones and leaves some out. Among about 41,000 clones, more than 85% were seen once, and the ten largest hold more than 6%. The source was peripheral blood, collected before any cancer treatment. Receptors were obtained from a woman aged 18 to 55 with stage III lung adenocarcinoma.

The CDR3 sequence is CASKSQGPYNEQFF. The DNA of the CDR3 is TGTGCCAGCAAAAGCCAGGGCCCCTACAATGAGCAGTTCTTC. The chain combines TRBV13 with TRBJ2-1, with a tentative D call TRBD1 (5 bases). The length of the CDR3 is 14 residues. Germline assignment: CDR1 PRHDT and CDR2 FYEKMQ (reference sequence). Trimming took off 7 bases at V and 2 bases at J, with 12 bases between the two ends.

The CDR3 DNA is TGTGCCAGCAGTGAAAGGGACTTTAACACTGAAGCTTTCTTT. It encodes CASSERDFNTEAFF. The chain has TRBV2 and TRBJ1-1, with D possibly matching TRBD1 (5 bases). The CDR3 spans 14 residues. V was shortened by 2 bases and J by 2 bases, with 9 bases between the two germline ends. Germline V gives CDR1 SNHLY, CDR2 FYNNEI.

The sample holds one count of this clone. The chain links TRBV14 to TRBJ1-1; TRBD1 matches 7 bases. Germline V gives CDR1 SGHDN, CDR2 FVKESK. The CDR3 is 12 residues long. V lost 0 bases, J lost 13 bases, and 5 bases stayed unmatched. The CDR3 bases are TGTGCCAGCAGCCAAGAGGCAGGGGGAGGTTTCTTT. Translating it yields CASSQEAGGGFF.

The rearrangement links TRBV19 to TRBJ2-6; D uncertain. This CDR3 has 15 amino acids. V lost 5 bases, J lost 0 bases, and 8 bases lay in between. Per germline, CDR1 LNHDA and CDR2 SQIVND (reference sequence). Here the CDR3 reads CASSPLLSGANVLTF. The CDR3 bases are TGTGCCAGTAGTCCCCTCCTCTCTGGGGCCAACGTCCTGACTTTC.

This clone was seen only once. The sample contains more than one DNA sequence encoding this CDR3. This chain connects TRBV19 to TRBJ2-1, with D unresolved. Trimming stripped 1 base from V and 5 bases from J, with 12 bases between. Germline V gene sequence: CDR1 LNHDA, CDR2 SQIVND (reference sequence). The CDR3 runs to 15 residues. Here the CDR3 DNA reads TGTGCCAGTAGTATAGGACCCCTGGAGCACAATGAGCAGTTCTTC. Translation gives CASSIGPLEHNEQFF.

This chain links TRBV10-2 with TRBJ2-1, with D possibly matching TRBD2 (6 bases). This CDR3 spans 12 amino acids. Germline V CDR1 and CDR2: WSHSY, SAAADI. V was pared by 6 bases and J by 9 bases, with 12 bases between. The CDR3: CASSGGAREQFF. CDR3 coding DNA: TGCGCCAGCAGCGGAGGGGCTCGTGAGCAGTTCTTC.

The chain recombines TRBV6-6 with TRBJ1-1; 9 bases are a match to TRBD1. There are 15 residues in the CDR3. J gave up 4 bases and V 6 bases, and 9 bases lay outside the gene matches. Germline V gene sequence: CDR1 MNHNY, CDR2 SVGAGI (reference sequence). This chain's CDR3 is CASRKTGGASTEAFF. CDR3 DNA: TGTGCCAGCAGGAAAACAGGGGGCGCGAGCACTGAAGCTTTCTTT.

J is TRBJ2-7 and V is TRBV6-5; 9 nucleotides align to TRBD1. Germline V gene data show CDR1 as MNHEY and CDR2 as SVGAGI. V trimming: 9 bases; J trimming: 6 bases; junction bases outside the gene matches: 12. This CDR3 contains 14 residues. CDR3: CASRVPGQGGEQYF. The CDR3 DNA reads as TGTGCCAGTCGTGTCCCGGGACAGGGCGGCGAGCAGTACTTC.

For the CDR3, the DNA is TGTGCCAGCAGCTTAGCGGGGGCAGTGAGCTCCTACAATGAGCAGTTCTTC. Translated: CASSLAGAVSSYNEQFF. The chain joins TRBV7-9 to TRBJ2-1, with D perhaps TRBD1 (6 bases). The V end lost 0 bases, the J end lost 0 bases, and 12 bases lay between the germline ends. CDR3 length: 17 amino acids. Germline lookup yields CDR1 SEHNR and CDR2 FQNEAQ (reference sequence). The entire variable domain, with the rest obtained from reference TRBV7-9 and TRBJ2-1, is as follows: DTGVSQNPRHKITKRGQNVTFRCDPISEHNRLYWYRQTLGQGPEFLTYFQNEAQLEKSRLLSDRFSAERPKGSFSTLEIQRTEQGDSAMYLCASSLAGAVSSYNEQFFGPGTRLTVL.